The entry below gives a single TCR beta chain sequence along with its context. Germline V gene lookup returns CDR1 SGHAT and CDR2 FQNNGV. This CDR3 contains 14 residues. V was shortened by 0 bases and J by 6 bases, with 8 bases between the two germline ends. Some clones are missing from TCRdb's copy, which holds only in-frame ones; the method was immunoSEQ multiplex PCR. The data show approximately 180,000 clones, 70% to 90% seen once. The data belong to a study of blood T cell repertoires in COVID-19. The origin of this receptor is a human donor with active or convalescent COVID-19. The donor label of this sample is uncertain. Sequencing was done on a sample of peripheral blood. The rearrangement joins TRBV11-2 to TRBJ1-4, with D possibly TRBD1 on 5 matching bases. The CDR3 DNA is TGTGCCAGCAGCTTAGATCCAGGGTATGAAAAACTGTTTTTT. Translating it yields CASSLDPGYEKLFF.